These T cell receptor beta chains were read from a single sample in a study of shared clonotypes between healthy human individuals. TCRdb keeps only in-frame clones here, not all; method: immunoSEQ multiplex PCR. The data contain roughly 500,000 clones, 60% to 80% of them seen just once; the ten biggest clones take up around 12%. The sequencing sample was made of PBMCs. The receptor set was obtained from a woman aged 40-49 years in good health. Some clones in this sample may be carry-over from other donors' samples. Each CDR3 is given with its conserved first and last residue. The D gene is left open where the match is weak. A row's size may be missing; if present it is once, few, many or a size class.

>TRBV4-1|-|-|TRBJ1-6
TGCGCCAGCAGCCAAGATACGGCAGCCTCACCCCTCCACTTT
CASSQDTAASPLHF
>TRBV19|-|-|TRBJ2-3
TGTGCCAGTAGTCTCGGACCCACCACAGATACGCAGTATTTT
CASSLGPTTDTQYF
>TRBV11-2|-|-|TRBJ2-5
TGTGCCAGCAGGGCAGGCGGCGCAGAGACCCAGTACTTC
CASRAGGAETQYF
>TRBV7-8|TRBD2|-|TRBJ2-1
TGTGCCAGCAGCTATCTAGCGGGAGTGGTTTTCAATGAGCAGTTCTTC
CASSYLAGVVFNEQFF
>TRBV5-1|-|-|TRBJ1-4
TGCGCCAGCAGCTCCGAGTTATGGGGTAGTGGTGAAAAACTGTTTTTT
CASSSELWGSGEKLFF
>TRBV5-4|-|-|TRBJ2-1
TGTGCCAGCAGCTTGGCCAGGGGAAATGAGCAGTTCTTC
CASSLARGNEQFF
>TRBV19|-|few|TRBJ1-5
TGTGCCAGTAGTATGGCAGGCCTGAATCAGCCCCAGCATTTT
CASSMAGLNQPQHF
>TRBV7-9|TRBD2|once|TRBJ2-1
TGTGCCAGCAGCTTAGTTAGCGGGAGGGCCCACTACAATGAGCAGTTCTTC
CASSLVSGRAHYNEQFF
>TRBV10-1|TRBD2|few|TRBJ2-3
TGCGCCAGCAGTCGCGACCCACGTAGCGGGAGGAAGGAAACGCAGTATTTT
CASSRDPRSGRKETQYF
>TRBV28|-|-|TRBJ2-7
TGTGCCAGCAGTTTTTCCTATATGGCCCCAGCCTACGAGCAGTACTTC
CASSFSYMAPAYEQYF
>TRBV4-2|TRBD1|-|TRBJ1-4
TGTGCCAGCAGCCAAAGACAGGGAGGGGGAAATGAAAAACTGTTTTTT
CASSQRQGGGNEKLFF
>TRBV20-1|-|once|TRBJ2-7
TGCAGTGCTAGGTCGGGGCTCGAGCAGTACTTC
CSARSGLEQYF
>TRBV6-1|TRBD1|-|TRBJ1-5
TGTGCCAGCAGTACGGACAGGCGGCAGGGGCCCCAGCATTTT
CASSTDRRQGPQHF
>TRBV29-1|-|-|TRBJ2-3
TGCAGCGTTGGACTGACGTTTTCTAGCACAGATACGCAGTATTTT
CSVGLTFSSTDTQYF
>TRBV15|-|few|TRBJ2-1
TGTGCCACCAACGGGGGTCGATCCTACAATGAGCAGTTCTTC
CATNGGRSYNEQFF
>TRBV13|TRBD2|-|TRBJ2-5
TGTGCCAGCAGCAAGCGGGGGGCAGAGACCCAGTACTTC
CASSKRGAETQYF
>TRBV7-6|TRBD2|-|TRBJ2-3
TGTGCCAGCAGCGAACTAGCGGGAGGCGAAACAGATACGCAGTATTTT
CASSELAGGETDTQYF
>TRBV7-2|-|few|TRBJ2-1
TGTGCCAGCAGCCACGGTGGGAATGAGCAGTTCTTC
CASSHGGNEQFF
>TRBV28|TRBD2|-|TRBJ2-3
TGTGCCAGCAGTTTTAGCGGGACCTCTCGGAGGTTGGACTTTAAGCAGTATTTT
CASSFSGTSRRLDFKQYF
>TRBV4-1|TRBD2|few|TRBJ2-1
TGCGCCAGCAGCCAAGGGGGGGGAGGGGAGCAGTTCTTC
CASSQGGGGEQFF
>TRBV6-4|-|few|TRBJ2-3
TGTGCCAGCAGTGAAGAGGACACAGATACGCAGTATTTT
CASSEEDTDTQYF
>TRBV27|TRBD1|-|TRBJ1-5
TGTGCCAGCAGTCCATCCAGGGGGCTTATTAGCAATCAGCCCCAGCATTTT
CASSPSRGLISNQPQHF
>TRBV30|TRBD2|few|TRBJ2-1
TGTGCCTCTCGCGGGGGGCGTATGAATGAGCAGTTCTTC
CASRGGRMNEQFF
>TRBV11-3|TRBD1|few|TRBJ2-1
TGTGCCAGCAGCTTTGGGACAGGGGATCAGCATGAGCAGTTCTTC
CASSFGTGDQHEQFF
>TRBV7-9|-|-|TRBJ2-7
TGTGCCAGCAGCTCCTCGGTAACAGCTCATGTTTACGAGCAGTACTTC
CASSSSVTAHVYEQYF
>TRBV6-5|-|-|TRBJ2-1
TGTGCCAGCAGTTACTCTCCCGGAAACAATGAGCAGTTCTTC
CASSYSPGNNEQFF
>TRBV27|-|-|TRBJ2-7
TGTGCCAGCAGTTTTTTGGGGACCTACGAGCAGTACTTC
CASSFLGTYEQYF
>TRBV6-1|TRBD2|-|TRBJ2-2
TGTGCCATCAGTGAGGCGGGACTAGCGGGAGGGCCTGTCGGGGAGCTGTTTTTT
CAISEAGLAGGPVGELFF
>TRBV19|-|once|TRBJ1-2
TGTGCCAGTAGTAGGGGGGTAGGGACAAGCTATGGCTACACCTTC
CASSRGVGTSYGYTF
>TRBV27|TRBD2|-|TRBJ2-7
TGTGCCAGCAGACGCGGGACTAGCGGGACCTACGAGCAGTACTTC
CASRRGTSGTYEQYF
>TRBV10-3|-|-|TRBJ2-5
TGTGCCATCAGTGATGGAGGGCGGGGAGAGACCCAGTACTTC
CAISDGGRGETQYF
>TRBV7-9|-|few|TRBJ1-5
TGTGCCAGCAGCTTAGCCGGAATTCAGCCCCAGCATTTT
CASSLAGIQPQHF
>TRBV4-2|-|-|TRBJ1-1
TGTGCCAGCTCTCAAGTGACGGATAACACTGAAGCTTTCTTT
CASSQVTDNTEAFF
>TRBV9|TRBD1|-|TRBJ2-1
TGTGCCAGCAACAGGGGAAGGATAGGAAATGAGCAGTTCTTC
CASNRGRIGNEQFF
>TRBV28|TRBD2|once|TRBJ2-7
TGTGCCAGCAGTTTGATGAGCGGGAGAAGCACGTCCTACGAGCAGTACTTC
CASSLMSGRSTSYEQYF
>TRBV27|TRBD2|few|TRBJ2-7
TGTGCCAGCAGTCCCTCCCCGACTAGCGGGTACGAGCAGTACTTC
CASSPSPTSGYEQYF
>TRBV5-1|-|-|TRBJ1-2
TGCGCCAGCAGCCTCACTCAAGGGAACTATGGCTACACCTTC
CASSLTQGNYGYTF
>TRBV5-1|-|-|TRBJ1-1
TGCGCCAGCAGCGCGAGGGACGGTAGGAACACTGAAGCTTTCTTT
CASSARDGRNTEAFF
>TRBV5-1|-|-|TRBJ1-1
TGCGCCAGCCAATTCGAGGGGGGCACTGAAGCTTTCTTT
CASQFEGGTEAFF
>TRBV2|TRBD2|-|TRBJ2-2
TGTGCCAGCAGTGAAGGGGAACTAGCGTTGAACACCGGGGAGCTGTTTTTT
CASSEGELALNTGELFF
>TRBV29-1|TRBD1|-|TRBJ2-7
TGCAGCGTGAACCGGGACAGGGGGCAAGTGGACGAGCAGTACTTC
CSVNRDRGQVDEQYF
>TRBV15|-|few|TRBJ2-7
TGTGCCACCAGCAGAGATGGAACAGGTTTCTACGAGCAGTACTTC
CATSRDGTGFYEQYF
>TRBV7-2|-|-|TRBJ2-7
TGTGCCAGCAGCTTAGTTGGTTACGAGCAGTACTTC
CASSLVGYEQYF
>TRBV7-3|TRBD2|-|TRBJ2-5
TGTGCCAGCAGCTTAGGTGCGGGAGTTGGGGAGACCCAGTACTTC
CASSLGAGVGETQYF
>TRBV18|-|once|TRBJ2-5
TGTGCCAGCTCACCCCTCGGGGAGACCCAGTACTTC
CASSPLGETQYF
>TRBV28|TRBD2|-|TRBJ2-7
TGTGCCAGCAGTTTATTAGCGGGAGGCTACGAGCAGTACTTC
CASSLLAGGYEQYF